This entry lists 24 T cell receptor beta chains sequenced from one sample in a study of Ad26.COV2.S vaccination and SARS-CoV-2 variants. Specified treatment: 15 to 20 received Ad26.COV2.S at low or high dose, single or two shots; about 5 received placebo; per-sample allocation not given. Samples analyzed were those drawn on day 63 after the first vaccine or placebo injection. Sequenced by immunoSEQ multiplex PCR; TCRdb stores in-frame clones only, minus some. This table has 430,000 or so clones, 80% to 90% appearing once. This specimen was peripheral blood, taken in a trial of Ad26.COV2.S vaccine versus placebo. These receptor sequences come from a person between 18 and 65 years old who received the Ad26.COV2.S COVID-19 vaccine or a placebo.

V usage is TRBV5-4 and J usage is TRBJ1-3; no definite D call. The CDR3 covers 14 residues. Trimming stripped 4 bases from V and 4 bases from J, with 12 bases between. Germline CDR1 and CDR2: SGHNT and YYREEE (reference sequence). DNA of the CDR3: TGTGCCAGCAGCACGGGAGGTTCAGGAAACACCATATATTTT. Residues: CASSTGGSGNTIYF.

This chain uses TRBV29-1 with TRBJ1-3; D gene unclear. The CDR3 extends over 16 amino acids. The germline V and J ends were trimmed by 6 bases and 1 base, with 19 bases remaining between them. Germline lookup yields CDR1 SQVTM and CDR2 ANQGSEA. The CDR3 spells CSVDLGPTSSGNTIYF. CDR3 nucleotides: TGCAGCGTGGACCTAGGCCCTACCTCTTCTGGAAACACCATATATTTT.

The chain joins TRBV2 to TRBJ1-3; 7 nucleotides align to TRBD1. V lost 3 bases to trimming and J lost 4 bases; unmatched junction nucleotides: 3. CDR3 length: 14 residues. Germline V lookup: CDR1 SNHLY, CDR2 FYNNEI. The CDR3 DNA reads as TGTGCCAGCAGTGACCAGGGGGAAGGAAACACCATATATTTT. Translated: CASSDQGEGNTIYF.

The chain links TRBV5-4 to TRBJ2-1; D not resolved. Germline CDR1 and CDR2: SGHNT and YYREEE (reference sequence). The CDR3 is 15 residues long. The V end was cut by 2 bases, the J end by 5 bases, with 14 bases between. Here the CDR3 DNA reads TGTGCCAGCAGCTTCGCCGGACGGTACAACAATGAGCAGTTCTTC. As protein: CASSFAGRYNNEQFF.

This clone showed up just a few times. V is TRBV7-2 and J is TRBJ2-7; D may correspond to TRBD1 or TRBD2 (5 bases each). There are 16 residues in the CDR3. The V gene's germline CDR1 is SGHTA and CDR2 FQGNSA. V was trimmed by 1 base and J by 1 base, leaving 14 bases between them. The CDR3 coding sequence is TGTGCCAGCAGCTTAGGTTCCGCAGGGACGTCCTACGAGCAGTACTTC. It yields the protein CASSLGSAGTSYEQYF.

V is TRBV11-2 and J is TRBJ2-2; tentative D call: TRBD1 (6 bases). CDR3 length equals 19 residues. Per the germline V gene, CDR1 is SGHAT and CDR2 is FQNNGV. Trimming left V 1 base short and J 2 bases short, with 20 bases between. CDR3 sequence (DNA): TGTGCCAGCAGCTTAGGGCTTAAGGGGGTCACCCTCAACACCGGGGAGCTGTTTTTT. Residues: CASSLGLKGVTLNTGELFF.

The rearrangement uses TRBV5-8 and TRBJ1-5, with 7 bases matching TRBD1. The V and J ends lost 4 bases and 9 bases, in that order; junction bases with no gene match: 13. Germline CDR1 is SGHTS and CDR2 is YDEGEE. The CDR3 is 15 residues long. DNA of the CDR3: TGTGCCAGCAGCCCGGGACAGATAGAATCGTGGCCCCAGCATTTT. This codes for CASSPGQIESWPQHF.

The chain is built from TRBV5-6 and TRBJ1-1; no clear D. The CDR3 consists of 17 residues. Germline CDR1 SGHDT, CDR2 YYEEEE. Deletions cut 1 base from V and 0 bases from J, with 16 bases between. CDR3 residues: CASSLLTLEWMNTEAFF. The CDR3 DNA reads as TGTGCCAGCAGCTTGCTCACTTTGGAATGGATGAACACTGAAGCTTTCTTT.

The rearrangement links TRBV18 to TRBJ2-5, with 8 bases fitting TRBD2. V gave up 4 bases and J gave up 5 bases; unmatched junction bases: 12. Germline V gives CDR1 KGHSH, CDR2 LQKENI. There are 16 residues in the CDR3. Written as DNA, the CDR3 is TGTGCCAGCTCACGAGCCACCCGGGGGGGCCGGGAGACCCAGTACTTC. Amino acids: CASSRATRGGRETQYF.

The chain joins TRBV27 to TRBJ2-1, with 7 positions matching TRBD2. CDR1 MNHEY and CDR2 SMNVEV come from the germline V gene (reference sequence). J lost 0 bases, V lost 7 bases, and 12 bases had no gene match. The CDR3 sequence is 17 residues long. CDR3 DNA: TGTGCCAGCAAAAAGGCGAGCGGGGACCTCTCCTACAATGAGCAGTTCTTC. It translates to CASKKASGDLSYNEQFF.

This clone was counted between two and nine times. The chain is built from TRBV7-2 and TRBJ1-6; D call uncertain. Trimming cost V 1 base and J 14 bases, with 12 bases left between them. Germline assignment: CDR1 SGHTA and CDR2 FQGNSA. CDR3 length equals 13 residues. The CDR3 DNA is TGTGCCAGCAGCTTAGGGTCTGCCCCTACCCTCCACTTT. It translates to CASSLGSAPTLHF.

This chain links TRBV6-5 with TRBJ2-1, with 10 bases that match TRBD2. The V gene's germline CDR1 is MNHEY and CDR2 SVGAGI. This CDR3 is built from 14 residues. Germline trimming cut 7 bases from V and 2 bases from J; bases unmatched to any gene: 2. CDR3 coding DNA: TGTGCCAGCACCAGCGGGAGGGCCTACAATGAGCAGTTCTTC. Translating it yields CASTSGRAYNEQFF.

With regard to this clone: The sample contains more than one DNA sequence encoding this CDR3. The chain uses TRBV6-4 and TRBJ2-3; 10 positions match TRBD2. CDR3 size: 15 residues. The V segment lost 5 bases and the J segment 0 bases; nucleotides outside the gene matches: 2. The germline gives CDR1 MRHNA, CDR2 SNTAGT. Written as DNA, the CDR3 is TGTGCCAGCAGTCTGACTAGCGGGAGCACAGATACGCAGTATTTT. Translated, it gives CASSLTSGSTDTQYF.

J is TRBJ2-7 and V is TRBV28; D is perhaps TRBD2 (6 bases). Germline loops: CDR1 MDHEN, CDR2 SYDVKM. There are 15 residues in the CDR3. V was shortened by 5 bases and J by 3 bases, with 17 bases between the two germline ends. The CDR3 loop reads CASSPPGVGNYEQYF. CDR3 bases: TGTGCCAGCAGTCCCCCGGGGGTGGGGAACTACGAGCAGTACTTC.

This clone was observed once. In DNA, the CDR3 is TGTGCCAGCAGTTTACTCGCGCCGGCAGGGGATTCACCCCTCCACTTT. Its protein product is CASSLLAPAGDSPLHF. This chain links TRBV28 with TRBJ1-6; D may be TRBD1 (6 bases). The germline CDR1 and CDR2 sequences are MDHEN and SYDVKM. The CDR3 has 16 amino acids. The ends were cut back, 2 bases at V and 8 bases at J, with 16 bases in the middle.

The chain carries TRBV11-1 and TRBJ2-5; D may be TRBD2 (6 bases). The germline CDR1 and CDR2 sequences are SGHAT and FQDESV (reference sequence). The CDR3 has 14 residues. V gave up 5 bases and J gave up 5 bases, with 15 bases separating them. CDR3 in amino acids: CASSLGLFGETQYF. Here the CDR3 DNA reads TGTGCCAGCAGCCTAGGACTATTTGGGGAGACCCAGTACTTC.

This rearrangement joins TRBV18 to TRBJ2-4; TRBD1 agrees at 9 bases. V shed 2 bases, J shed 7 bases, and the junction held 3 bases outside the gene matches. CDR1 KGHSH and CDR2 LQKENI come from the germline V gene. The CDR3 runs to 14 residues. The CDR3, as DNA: TGTGCCAGCTCACCAGCCGGGACAGGGAACATTCAGTACTTC. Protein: CASSPAGTGNIQYF.

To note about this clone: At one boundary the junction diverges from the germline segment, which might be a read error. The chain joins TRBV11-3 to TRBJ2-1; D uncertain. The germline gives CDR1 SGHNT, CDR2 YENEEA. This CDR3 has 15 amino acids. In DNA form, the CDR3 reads TGTGCCAGCAGTTTAGACAAGAGCTCCTACAATGAGCAGTTCTTC. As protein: CASSLDKSSYNEQFF.

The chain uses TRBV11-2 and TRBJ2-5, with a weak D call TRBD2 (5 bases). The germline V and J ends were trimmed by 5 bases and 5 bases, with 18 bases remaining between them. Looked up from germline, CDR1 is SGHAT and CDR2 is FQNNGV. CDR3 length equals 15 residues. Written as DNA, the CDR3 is TGTGCCAGCAGCACTCTAAGAGGGCGCGCCGAGACCCAGTACTTC. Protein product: CASSTLRGRAETQYF. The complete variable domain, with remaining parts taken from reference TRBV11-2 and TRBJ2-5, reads EAGVAQSPRYKIIEKRQSVAFWCNPISGHATLYWYQQILGQGPKLLIQFQNNGVVDDSQLPKDRFSAERLKGVDSTLKIQPAKLEDSAVYLCASSTLRGRAETQYFGPGTRLLVL.

The CDR3 DNA reads as TGTGCCAGCAGCTTAGCGGTCATAGGGGATGGCTACACCTTC. Residues: CASSLAVIGDGYTF. The genes are TRBV7-9 and TRBJ1-2, with D possibly being TRBD1 (5 bases). The CDR3 is made up of 14 amino acids. Trimming pared 0 bases from V and 6 bases from J, leaving 11 bases between. The germline V gene encodes CDR1 SEHNR and CDR2 FQNEAQ (reference sequence).

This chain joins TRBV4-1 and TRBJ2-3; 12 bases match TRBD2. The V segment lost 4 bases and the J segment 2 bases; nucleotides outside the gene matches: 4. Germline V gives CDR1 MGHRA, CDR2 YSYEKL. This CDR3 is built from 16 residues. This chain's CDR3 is CASSPRLAGDTDTQYF. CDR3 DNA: TGCGCCAGCAGCCCAAGACTAGCGGGGGACACAGATACGCAGTATTTT.

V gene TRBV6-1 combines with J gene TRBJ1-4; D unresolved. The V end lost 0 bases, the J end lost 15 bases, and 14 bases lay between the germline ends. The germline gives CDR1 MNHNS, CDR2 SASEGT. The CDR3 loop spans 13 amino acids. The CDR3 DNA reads TGTGCCAGCAGTGAAGCCATCCTAACGAGGTTGTTTTTT. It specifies CASSEAILTRLFF.

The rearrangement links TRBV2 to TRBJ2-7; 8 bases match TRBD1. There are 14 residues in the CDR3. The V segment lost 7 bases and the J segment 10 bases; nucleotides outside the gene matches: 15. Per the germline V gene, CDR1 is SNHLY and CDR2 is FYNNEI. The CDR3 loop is CASNPTGGIGGQYV. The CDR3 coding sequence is TGTGCCAGCAACCCTACAGGGGGGATAGGCGGTCAGTACGTC.

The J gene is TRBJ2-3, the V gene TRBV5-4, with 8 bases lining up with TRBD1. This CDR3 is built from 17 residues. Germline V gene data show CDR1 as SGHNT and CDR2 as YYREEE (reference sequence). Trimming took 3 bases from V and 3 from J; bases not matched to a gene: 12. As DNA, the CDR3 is TGTGCCAGCAGCTCCTACCGACAGGGGTCGGGGACAGATACGCAGTATTTT. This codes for CASSSYRQGSGTDTQYF.